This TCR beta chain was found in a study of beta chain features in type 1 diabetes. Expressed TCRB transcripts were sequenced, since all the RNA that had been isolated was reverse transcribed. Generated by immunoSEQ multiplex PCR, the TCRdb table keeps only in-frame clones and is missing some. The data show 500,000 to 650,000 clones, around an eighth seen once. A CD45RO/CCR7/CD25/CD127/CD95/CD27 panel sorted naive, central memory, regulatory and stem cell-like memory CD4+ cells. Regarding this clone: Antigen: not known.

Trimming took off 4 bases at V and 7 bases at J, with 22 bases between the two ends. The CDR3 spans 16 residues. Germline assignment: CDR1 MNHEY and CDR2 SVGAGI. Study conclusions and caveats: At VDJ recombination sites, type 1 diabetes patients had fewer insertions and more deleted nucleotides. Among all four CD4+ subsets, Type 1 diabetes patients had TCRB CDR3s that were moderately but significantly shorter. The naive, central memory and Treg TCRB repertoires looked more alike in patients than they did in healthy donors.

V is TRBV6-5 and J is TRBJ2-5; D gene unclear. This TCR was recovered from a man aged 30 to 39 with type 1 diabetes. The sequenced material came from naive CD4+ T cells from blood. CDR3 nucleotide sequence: TGTGCCAGCAGTTTCGGGTATAATACGGCCCCAGGGACCCAGTACTTC. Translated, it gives CASSFGYNTAPGTQYF.